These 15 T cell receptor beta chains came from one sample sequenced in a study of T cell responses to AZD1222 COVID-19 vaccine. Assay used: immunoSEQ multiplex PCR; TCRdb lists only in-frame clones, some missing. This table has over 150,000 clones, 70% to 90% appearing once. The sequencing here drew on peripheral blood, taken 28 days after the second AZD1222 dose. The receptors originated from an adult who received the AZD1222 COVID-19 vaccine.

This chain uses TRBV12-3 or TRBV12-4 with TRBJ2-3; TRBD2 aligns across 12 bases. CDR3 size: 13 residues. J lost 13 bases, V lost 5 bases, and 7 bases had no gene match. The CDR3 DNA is TGTGCCAGCAGTCCCGGGACTAGCGGGCCTAAGTATTTT. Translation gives CASSPGTSGPKYF.

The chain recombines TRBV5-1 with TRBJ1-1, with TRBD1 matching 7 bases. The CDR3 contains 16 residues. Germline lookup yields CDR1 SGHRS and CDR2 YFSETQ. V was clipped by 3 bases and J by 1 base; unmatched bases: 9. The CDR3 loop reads CASSSFSDRANTEAFF. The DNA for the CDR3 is TGCGCCAGCAGCTCATTTTCCGACAGGGCGAACACTGAAGCTTTCTTT.

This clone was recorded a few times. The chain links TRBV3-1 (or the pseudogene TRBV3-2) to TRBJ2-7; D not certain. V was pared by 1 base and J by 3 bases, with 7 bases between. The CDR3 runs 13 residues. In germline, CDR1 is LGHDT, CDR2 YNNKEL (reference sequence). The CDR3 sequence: CASSQGKLYEQYF. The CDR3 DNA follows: TGTGCCAGCAGCCAAGGGAAGCTCTACGAGCAGTACTTC.

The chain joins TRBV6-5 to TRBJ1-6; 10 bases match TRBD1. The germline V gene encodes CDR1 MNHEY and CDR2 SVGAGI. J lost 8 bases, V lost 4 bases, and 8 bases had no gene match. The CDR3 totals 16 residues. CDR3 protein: CASSFLTGTGDSPLHF. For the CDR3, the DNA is TGTGCCAGCAGTTTTCTAACCGGGACAGGGGATTCACCCCTCCACTTT.

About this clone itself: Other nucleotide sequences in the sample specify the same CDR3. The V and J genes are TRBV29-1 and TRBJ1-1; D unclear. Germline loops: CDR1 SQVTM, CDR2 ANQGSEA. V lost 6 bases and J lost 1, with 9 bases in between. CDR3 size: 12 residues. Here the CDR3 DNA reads TGCAGCGTGAGGACTGGGAACACTGAAGCTTTCTTT. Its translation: CSVRTGNTEAFF.

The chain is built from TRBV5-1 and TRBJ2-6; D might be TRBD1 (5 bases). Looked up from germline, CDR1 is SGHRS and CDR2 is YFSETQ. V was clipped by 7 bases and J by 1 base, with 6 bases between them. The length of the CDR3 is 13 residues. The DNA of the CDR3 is TGCGCCAGCGCAGGGTCTGGGGCCAACGTCCTGACTTTC. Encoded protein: CASAGSGANVLTF.

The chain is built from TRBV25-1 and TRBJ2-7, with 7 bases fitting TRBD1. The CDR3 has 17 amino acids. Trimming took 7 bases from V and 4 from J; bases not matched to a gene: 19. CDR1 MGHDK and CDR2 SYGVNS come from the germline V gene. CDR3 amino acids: CASTDPSTGSSPYEQYF. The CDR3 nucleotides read TGTGCCAGCACCGACCCCTCGACAGGGAGTTCTCCGTACGAGCAGTACTTC.

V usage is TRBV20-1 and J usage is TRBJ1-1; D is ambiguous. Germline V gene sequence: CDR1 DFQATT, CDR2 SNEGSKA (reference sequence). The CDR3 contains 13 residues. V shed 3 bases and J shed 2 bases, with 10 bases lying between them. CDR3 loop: CSASGSANTEAFF. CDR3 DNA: TGCAGTGCTAGTGGTTCAGCTAACACTGAAGCTTTCTTT.

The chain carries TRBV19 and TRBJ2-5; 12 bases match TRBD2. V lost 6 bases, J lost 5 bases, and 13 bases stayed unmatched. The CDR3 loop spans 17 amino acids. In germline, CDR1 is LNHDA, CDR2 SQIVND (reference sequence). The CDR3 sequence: CASSPGLAGSRWETQYF. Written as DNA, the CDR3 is TGTGCCAGTAGCCCGGGACTAGCGGGTTCCAGATGGGAGACCCAGTACTTC.

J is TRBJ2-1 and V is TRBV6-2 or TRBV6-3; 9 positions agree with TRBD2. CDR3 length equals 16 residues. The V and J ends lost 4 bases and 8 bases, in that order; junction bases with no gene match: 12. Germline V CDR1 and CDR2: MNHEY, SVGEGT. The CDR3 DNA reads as TGTGCCAGCAGTTTCCGGCGGGGGGGCTTTTACGATGAGCAGTTCTTC. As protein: CASSFRRGGFYDEQFF.

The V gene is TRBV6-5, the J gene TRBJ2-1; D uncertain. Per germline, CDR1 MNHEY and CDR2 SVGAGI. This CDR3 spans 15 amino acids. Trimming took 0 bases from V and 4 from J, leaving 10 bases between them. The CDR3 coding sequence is TGTGCCAGCAGTTACTCGATTAATGGGTACAATGAGCAGTTCTTC. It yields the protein CASSYSINGYNEQFF.

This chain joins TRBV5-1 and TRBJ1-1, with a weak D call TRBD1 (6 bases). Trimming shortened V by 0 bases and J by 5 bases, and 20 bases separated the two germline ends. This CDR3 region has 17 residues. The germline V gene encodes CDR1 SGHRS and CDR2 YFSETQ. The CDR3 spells CASSLEGITGGETEAFF. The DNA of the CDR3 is TGCGCCAGCAGCTTGGAGGGTATAACTGGGGGCGAGACTGAAGCTTTCTTT.

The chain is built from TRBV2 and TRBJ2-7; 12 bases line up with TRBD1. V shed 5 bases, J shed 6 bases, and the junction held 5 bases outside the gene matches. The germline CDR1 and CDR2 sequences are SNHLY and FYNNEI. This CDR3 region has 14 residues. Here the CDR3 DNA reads TGTGCCAGCAGTTACCGGGACAGGGGGCCCGAGCAGTACTTC. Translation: CASSYRDRGPEQYF.

The CDR3: CASSVDSYQPQHF. The CDR3 DNA is TGTGCCAGCAGTGTGGACAGTTATCAGCCCCAGCATTTT. The V and J genes are TRBV12-3 or TRBV12-4 and TRBJ1-5, with a weak D call TRBD1 (6 bases). The CDR3 length is 13 residues. With 5 bases removed from V and 5 bases from J, the gap between germline ends came to 10 bases.

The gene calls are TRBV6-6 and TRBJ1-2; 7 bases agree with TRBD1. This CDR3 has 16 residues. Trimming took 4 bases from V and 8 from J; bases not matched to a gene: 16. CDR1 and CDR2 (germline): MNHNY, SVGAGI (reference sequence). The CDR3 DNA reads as TGTGCCAGCAGTTCCCTCCAAGGGACAGCTCCCGAGGGCTACACCTTC. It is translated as CASSSLQGTAPEGYTF.